This TCR beta chain stems from a study of identical twins. It was template switching that added a universal primer site, and there were unique molecular identifiers on the cDNA. Via MiXCR, TCRdb re-called the 5' RACE reads, giving one row per CDR3 protein. The top ten clones hold around 13% of a sample with roughly 720,000 distinct CDR3 sequences, 18% of them seen once. This CDR3 is built from 11 residues. V was pared by 6 bases and J by 10 bases, with 10 bases between. CDR1 is DFQATT, CDR2 SNEGSKA, per germline (reference sequence). These data also formed part of another study, on T cells expressing NK-cell markers. That paper adds: It was sorted CD3+CD56-NKG2C+, CD3+CD56+NKG2C- and CD3+CD56+NKG2C+ T cells that provided the TCR beta repertoires.

The chain recombines TRBV20-1 with TRBJ1-6; D call uncertain. The receptor comes from a young woman in good health. Specimen: PBMCs. The CDR3 DNA follows: TGCAGTGCGAGAAGTGGGTCACCCCTCCACTTT. Translated, it gives CSARSGSPLHF.